The entry below describes one TCR beta chain. What it binds is not known. The data originate from a study of T cell clones after liver transplantation. As for the study in general: HCV positivity affected three of eight recipients; the rest lacked autoimmune or viral indications. Study-wide results and limits: Post-transplant, graft-donor-reactive CD4 TCRbeta sequences in blood dropped significantly in most of the 8 subjects. Graft donor-reactive T cells may have migrated into the graft rather than being deleted.

Trimming took off 0 bases at V and 2 bases at J, with 12 bases between the two ends. Germline lookup yields CDR1 SGHNT and CDR2 YYREEE (reference sequence). This CDR3 has 16 amino acids. Here immunoSEQ multiplex PCR was the method, and the copy in TCRdb shows in-frame clones only, minus some. The sample lists 8,000 to 10,000 clones; over 60% were seen once. Sorting of unstimulated PBMCs yielded separate CD3+CD4+ and CD3+CD8+ fractions. The sequence was collected from a human patient who received a liver transplant. Among the T cells, some may be from the graft donor. This material consisted of CD8+ T cells from blood, taken at the approximately 15-month timepoint. The J gene is TRBJ2-1, the V gene TRBV5-4; D is possibly TRBD1 or TRBD2 (5 bases each). The CDR3 nucleotides read TGTGCCAGCAGCTTGGCTTCGGGGCGTCCCTACAATGAGCAGTTCTTC. Protein: CASSLASGRPYNEQFF.